The 9 T cell receptor beta chains reported below all come from one sample, sequenced in a study of T-cell reconstitution after alpha-beta-depleted transplantation in children. Unique molecular identifiers were used in preparing the TCRbeta library. MiXCR, applied by TCRdb to the PCR reads, yields one record per CDR3 protein. The table lists hundreds of thousands of distinct CDR3 sequences, 10% to 15% of them singletons, with 2.2% in the top ten. The sample in question was PBMCs, mostly from graft donor cells, obtained 360 days after TCRalphabeta/CD19-depleted stem cell transplant. The origin of the receptors is a male patient between 5 and 17 years old who had a stem cell transplant for acute myeloid leukemia, so the T cells may come from the graft donor.

The V call is TRBV14, the J call TRBJ2-3; 11 positions agree with TRBD2. Germline V lookup: CDR1 SGHDN, CDR2 FVKESK. J lost 3 bases, V lost 4 bases, and 9 bases had no gene match. This CDR3 is built from 17 residues. The CDR3 region is CASSPLTSGRLTDTQYF. The CDR3 nucleotides are TGTGCCAGCAGCCCCCTCACTAGCGGGAGATTGACAGATACGCAGTATTTT.

The rearrangement links TRBV14 to TRBJ2-1; 9 nucleotides match TRBD2. In germline, CDR1 is SGHDN, CDR2 FVKESK. This CDR3 is built from 15 residues. The ends lost 5 bases at V and 7 bases at J; junction bases unmatched: 9. CDR3 sequence (DNA): TGTGCCAGCAGCGTACGGCGGGAGGGCCTAAATGAGCAGTTCTTC. Translated, it gives CASSVRREGLNEQFF.

The CDR3: CAWSPRRRVGWREIEQFF. The CDR3 bases are TGTGCCTGGAGTCCAAGGCGAAGGGTGGGGTGGCGGGAGATTGAGCAGTTCTTC. This chain joins TRBV30 and TRBJ2-1, with 7 nucleotides matching TRBD2. Trimming at V came to 2 bases and at J to 9 bases, leaving 22 bases not matched to a gene. There are 18 residues in the CDR3. Germline V gene data show CDR1 as GTSNPN and CDR2 as SVGIG (reference sequence).

This clonotype was recorded many times. The chain joins TRBV6-2 or TRBV6-3 to TRBJ2-7, with D uncertain. CDR3 length: 13 residues. The ends were cut back, 0 bases at V and 4 bases at J, with 7 bases in the middle. CDR1 MNHEY and CDR2 SVGEGT come from the germline V gene. The CDR3 loop is CASSYSIRYEQYF. DNA for the CDR3: TGTGCCAGCAGTTACTCGATAAGGTACGAGCAGTACTTC.

This clonotype has at least ten counts. The chain recombines TRBV28 with TRBJ2-1, with 9 bases lining up with TRBD2. With V trimmed by 4 bases and J by 15 bases, 10 bases remained unmatched. This CDR3 has 13 amino acids. Germline lookup yields CDR1 MDHEN and CDR2 SYDVKM. DNA for the CDR3: TGTGCCAGCAGTTCCCCTGGGCGGGAGGGCCCGTTCTTC. Translated: CASSSPGREGPFF.

This chain joins TRBV12-3 or TRBV12-4 and TRBJ1-2; 11 bases are shared with TRBD1. The V and J ends lost 6 bases and 4 bases, in that order; junction bases with no gene match: 10. The CDR3 has 16 amino acids. CDR3 DNA: TGTGCCAGCAGCCCGGACAGGGGGCCTCTGGGCTATGGCTACACCTTC. This sequence encodes CASSPDRGPLGYGYTF.

This clonotype was detected a few times. The chain combines TRBV5-1 with TRBJ2-2, with TRBD1 matching over 10 bases. CDR1 and CDR2 from the germline V gene are SGHRS and YFSETQ. The ends lost 3 bases at V and 5 bases at J; junction bases unmatched: 10. The CDR3 consists of 17 residues. CDR3 DNA: TGCGCCAGCAGCTCGACAGGGGGCAGTTTGGGGACCGGGGAGCTGTTTTTT. Protein: CASSSTGGSLGTGELFF.

The CDR3 protein is CSVERGAGAVPDTQYF. For the CDR3, the DNA is TGCAGCGTTGAGAGGGGAGCGGGGGCGGTGCCAGATACGCAGTATTTT. The chain combines TRBV29-1 with TRBJ2-3, with 8 bases that match TRBD2. CDR1 SQVTM and CDR2 ANQGSEA come from the germline V gene. CDR3 length: 16 amino acids. V lost 3 bases to trimming and J lost 4 bases; unmatched junction nucleotides: 12.

This clonotype appeared a few times. The chain links TRBV12-3 or TRBV12-4 to TRBJ2-7; 7 bases agree with TRBD1. V gave up 3 bases and J gave up 4 bases; unmatched junction bases: 12. The CDR3 runs 16 residues. This chain's CDR3 is CASSFIGTGETYEQYF. The DNA for the CDR3 is TGTGCCAGCAGTTTTATCGGAACAGGGGAGACTTACGAGCAGTACTTC.